The entry below gives a single T cell receptor (beta chain) sequence along with its context. Its antigen remains unknown. The germline CDR1 and CDR2 sequences are DFQATT and SNEGSKA (reference sequence). The ends were cut back, 5 bases at V and 0 bases at J, with 4 bases in the middle. This CDR3 has 11 residues. The data belong to a study of cytomegalovirus exposure and HLA in healthy donors. About the study: An early data release held 75 million to 100 million unique TCRs from HLA-typed donors.

Whole-study findings and limits: Earlier results showed most TCR beta V segments being productive about 87% or about 30% of the time. A cluster of highly shared sequence variants was likely a sequencing artifact. Analysis was performed later, and it showed HLA-associated TCR beta chains to be more clonally expanded than equally common others.

Both 60 Vbeta primers and 13 Jbeta primers went into the PCR. Only in-frame clones appear in the TCRdb table, and some are missing; sequencing was by immunoSEQ multiplex PCR. The data hold approximately 100,000 clones, with 79% observed a single time. The rearrangement joins TRBV20-1 to TRBJ1-1; D is undetermined. The sequenced material came from PBMCs. The TCR comes from a female donor in good health and CMV-seropositive. CDR3 nucleotides: TGCAGTGCTCCGGTGAACACTGAAGCTTTCTTT. As protein: CSAPVNTEAFF.